The clone carrying this TCR beta chain was counted ten times or more. Its target is unknown. The sequenced fragment ends 3 residues before the CDR3 boundary, so the rest is inferred from the germline J gene. This entry belongs to a study of T cell clonality in common variable immunodeficiency. Sequencing input was equivalent genomic DNA from CVID and controls. The data were produced by immunoSEQ multiplex PCR, yet TCRdb's version contains in-frame clones alone and is incomplete. This sample carries roughly 30,000 clones and no singletons, and 3.2% goes to the top ten. Whole-study findings and limits: What drives increased CVID clonality needs T cell subpopulation sequencing. Reportedly, TCR beta sequences from common variable immunodeficiency showed fewer deletions and N-nucleotide insertions.

The CDR3 extends over 15 amino acids. CDR1 is MDHEN and CDR2 is SYDVKM in the germline V gene. Trimming took off 6 bases at V and 2 bases at J, with 15 bases between the two ends. CVID meant reduced serum IgG, IgA and/or IgM plus specific antibody deficiency. Of CVID subjects, 15 were female and 29 male, mean age about 40. This receptor was taken from a human donor with common variable immunodeficiency. The chain links TRBV28 to TRBJ2-3; D gene ambiguous. Sample: peripheral blood mononuclear cells. The CDR3 DNA, read in part, is TGTGCCAGCAGACGACCTGCGGAACTCACAGATACG. Amino acid sequence: CASRRPAELTDT. The whole CDR3 reads CASRRPAELTDTQYF.